The clone carrying this T cell receptor beta chain was seen a few times. What it binds is unknown. The source of the sample is a study of T-cell memory formation after mild COVID-19. Background on the study: TCR clusters were mostly donor specific. Whole-study findings and limits: A second wave of clones peaked on day 37, and their SARS-CoV-2 specificity went unconfirmed.

A 5'RACE reaction primed in the constant segment made cDNA libraries of TCR alpha and TCR beta, and these carried sample barcodes and UMIs. TCRdb independently ran MiXCR on the 5' RACE reads; one entry per CDR3 protein. This sample has 95,000 to 120,000 distinct CDR3 sequences; 18% occur once, and the top ten carry about 6%. The sequencing input was PBMCs or a T cell subset sorted from them (not recorded which). The TCR originated in a young man who had mild COVID-19 (a few samples of this study predate the infection). Cell type and time point are not known.

The CDR3: CASQSLGLGYQETQYF. CDR3 in DNA: TGCGCCAGCCAAAGCTTGGGTTTGGGGTACCAAGAGACCCAGTACTTC. The V and J genes are TRBV5-1 and TRBJ2-5; D unresolved. The CDR3 has 16 amino acids. Germline-derived CDR1 and CDR2 are SGHRS and YFSETQ. V was clipped by 7 bases and J by 0 bases, with 19 bases between them.